This T cell receptor beta chain was profiled in a study of cytomegalovirus exposure and HLA in healthy donors. Overall study context: A later analysis reported the 130 or so validation repertoires used the same platform as the 666 first-cohort repertoires.

Findings and limits, study-wide: TCR beta chains numbering some 160 were designated cytomegalovirus-associated. A later analysis found first-cohort TCR clusters tended to co-occur in the 90 to 150 validation repertoires.

The CDR3 is 16 amino acids. V lost 1 base and J 2 bases, leaving 15 bases between the germline ends. From germline, CDR1 is SEHNR and CDR2 FQNEAQ (reference sequence). As to this clone: What it binds is unknown.

Here immunoSEQ multiplex PCR was the method, and the copy in TCRdb shows in-frame clones only, minus some. Of about 260,000 clones in the sample, around 90% were seen once. Material for sequencing was PBMCs. This TCR was sampled from a woman aged 25-40 years in good health and CMV-seronegative. The rearrangement joins TRBV7-9 to TRBJ2-7; D possibly uses TRBD1 or TRBD2 (5 bases each). The CDR3 is CASSLGTGTLAYEQYF. DNA of the CDR3: TGTGCCAGCAGCTTAGGCACCGGGACCCTCGCCTACGAGCAGTACTTC.